The 27 T cell receptor beta chains in this list originate from one sample, sequenced in a study of blood T cell repertoires in COVID-19. Assay used: immunoSEQ multiplex PCR; TCRdb lists only in-frame clones, some missing. Of 45,000 or so clones in the sample, around 83% were seen once. The sample was peripheral blood. The receptors stem from a man aged 35 to 55 with active COVID-19.

The chain combines TRBV11-3 with TRBJ2-1, with D possibly being TRBD1 (5 bases). Germline V gives CDR1 SGHNT, CDR2 YENEEA. The CDR3 contains 13 residues. V lost 5 bases, J lost 7 bases, and 12 bases lay in between. This CDR3 reads CASSGAQGNEQFF. CDR3 sequence (DNA): TGTGCCAGCAGCGGAGCCCAGGGTAATGAGCAGTTCTTC.

This sequence joins TRBV3-1 (or the pseudogene TRBV3-2) and TRBJ2-3, with 11 positions matching TRBD2. From germline, CDR1 is LGHDT and CDR2 YNNKEL (reference sequence). The trim removed 5 bases at V and 1 base at J, leaving 5 bases unmatched. The CDR3 is 16 residues long. CDR3 in DNA: TGTGCCAGCAGCGGGTCGACTAGCGGGGGCACAGATACGCAGTATTTT. Translation gives CASSGSTSGGTDTQYF.

V and J are TRBV7-8 and TRBJ1-5, with 9 nucleotides matching TRBD1. CDR1 and CDR2 from the germline V gene are SGHVS and FQNEAQ. The CDR3 has 14 residues. J lost 4 bases, V lost 5 bases, and 3 bases had no gene match. The CDR3 protein is CASSLGQGNQPQHF. CDR3 bases: TGTGCCAGCAGCCTCGGACAGGGGAATCAGCCCCAGCATTTT.

This clone occurred once. The chain couples TRBV27 to TRBJ1-2; TRBD1 agrees at 9 bases. Per germline, CDR1 MNHEY and CDR2 SMNVEV (reference sequence). V gave up 6 bases and J gave up 6 bases; unmatched junction bases: 5. The CDR3 is made up of 13 amino acids. The CDR3 DNA is TGTGCCAGCAGCACCGGGACAGGGCATGGCTACACCTTC. Residues: CASSTGTGHGYTF.

The chain has TRBV4-1 and TRBJ1-5; D remains unclear. Germline-derived CDR1 and CDR2 are MGHRA and YSYEKL. The CDR3 has 22 residues. The V and J ends lost 1 base and 0 bases respectively, with 28 bases between them. The CDR3 protein is CASSQVTRWQSGPDYSNQPQHF. The CDR3 DNA follows: TGCGCCAGCAGCCAAGTCACGAGGTGGCAATCCGGTCCTGATTATAGCAATCAGCCCCAGCATTTT.

The chain couples TRBV10-2 to TRBJ1-5; 7 positions match TRBD1. The CDR3 is 14 amino acids. Germline CDR1 and CDR2: WSHSY and SAAADI. V dropped 3 bases and J dropped 6; count of bases not matched to a gene: 5. CDR3 protein: CASSDTGVGQPQHF. The CDR3 DNA sequence: TGCGCCAGCAGTGACACAGGGGTTGGTCAGCCCCAGCATTTT.

This clone was recorded once. V gene TRBV5-1 combines with J gene TRBJ1-1, with 7 bases identical to TRBD1. Germline lookup yields CDR1 SGHRS and CDR2 YFSETQ. The V segment lost 4 bases and the J segment 5 bases; nucleotides outside the gene matches: 11. The CDR3 totals 15 residues. The CDR3 loop is CASSTHRGGTTEAFF. The CDR3 DNA is TGCGCCAGCAGCACACACAGGGGAGGAACGACTGAAGCTTTCTTT.

This sequence joins TRBV28 and TRBJ2-7; 8 bases are a match to TRBD1. Trimming removed 3 bases from V and 5 bases from J; junction bases left unmatched: 6. This CDR3 spans 14 amino acids. Germline CDR1 and CDR2: MDHEN and SYDVKM. The CDR3 DNA sequence: TGTGCCAGCAGTTTTCCGGACAGGGAGGACGAGCAGTACTTC. It codes for CASSFPDREDEQYF.

The chain carries TRBV7-8 and TRBJ1-1; TRBD1 agrees at 8 bases. After removal of 4 bases from V and 5 bases from J, the junction contained 9 bases not matched to a gene. From germline, CDR1 is SGHVS and CDR2 FQNEAQ. The CDR3 contains 15 residues. Here the CDR3 DNA reads TGTGCCAGCAGCTCGTCAGGGGGCGCGGCAACTGAAGCTTTCTTT. This gives the protein CASSSSGGAATEAFF.

V is TRBV7-8 and J is TRBJ1-2; the match to TRBD1 covers 10 bases. The CDR3 contains 14 residues. Per germline, CDR1 SGHVS and CDR2 FQNEAQ. V was clipped by 3 bases and J by 8 bases; unmatched bases: 6. The CDR3 sequence is CASSLRQGAFGYTF. The CDR3, as DNA: TGTGCCAGCAGCTTGCGACAGGGGGCCTTCGGCTACACCTTC.

The V gene is TRBV18, the J gene TRBJ2-1, with TRBD2 matching 10 bases. CDR1 is KGHSH, CDR2 LQKENI, per germline. V dropped 5 bases and J dropped 3; count of bases not matched to a gene: 7. The CDR3 consists of 16 residues. CDR3 loop: CASSTGTSAVYNEQFF. CDR3 in DNA: TGTGCCAGCTCAACCGGGACTAGCGCCGTCTACAATGAGCAGTTCTTC.

Here the CDR3 DNA reads TGTGCCAGCAGCGCGACGACAGGGGCGGACTATGGCTACACCTTC. It translates to CASSATTGADYGYTF. This chain links TRBV11-2 with TRBJ1-2, with TRBD1 matching over 8 bases. CDR3 length: 15 amino acids. The germline CDR1 and CDR2 sequences are SGHAT and FQNNGV. With V trimmed by 5 bases and J by 3 bases, 8 bases remained unmatched.

The table lists this clone with a few counts. The chain links TRBV28 to TRBJ2-7, with 9 bases matching TRBD2. Losses at the gene ends were 5 bases for V and 2 bases for J; bases not matched to a gene: 10. Germline lookup yields CDR1 MDHEN and CDR2 SYDVKM. CDR3 size: 16 residues. The CDR3 reads CASSASLAGATYEQYF. Written as DNA, the CDR3 is TGTGCCAGCAGTGCCTCTTTAGCGGGAGCCACCTACGAGCAGTACTTC.

The CDR3 coding sequence is TGTGCCAGCAGCTCCGGGACTAGGTACCAAGAGACCCAGTACTTC. This translates into CASSSGTRYQETQYF. The chain carries TRBV7-9 and TRBJ2-5; 8 nucleotides line up with TRBD2. Germline CDR1 is SEHNR and CDR2 is FQNEAQ (reference sequence). V lost 4 bases to trimming and J lost 0 bases; unmatched junction nucleotides: 4. This CDR3 contains 15 residues.

CDR3 amino acids: CASTQIGGGEQETQYF. CDR3 bases: TGTGCCAGCACCCAAATTGGGGGAGGGGAACAAGAGACCCAGTACTTC. This chain joins TRBV5-5 and TRBJ2-5; 7 bases match TRBD2. Per germline, CDR1 SGHKS and CDR2 YYEKEE (reference sequence). This CDR3 spans 16 amino acids. Trimming at V came to 6 bases and at J to 2 bases, leaving 13 bases not matched to a gene. The variable domain in full, completed from reference TRBV5-5 and TRBJ2-5, reads DAGVTQSPTHLIKTRGQQVTLRCSPISGHKSVSWYQQVLGQGPQFIFQYYEKEERGRGNFPDRFSARQFPNYSSELNVNALLLGDSALYLCASTQIGGGEQETQYFGPGTRLLVL.

This clone was observed a single time. This chain links TRBV6-1 with TRBJ2-7; 11 bases agree with TRBD2. Germline V CDR1 and CDR2: MNHNS, SASEGT. This CDR3 is 18 amino acids long. V gave up 3 bases and J gave up 0 bases; unmatched junction bases: 10. CDR3 sequence (DNA): TGTGCCAGCAGTGAGGGGAGACTAGCGGGAAGGAGCTCCTACGAGCAGTACTTC. Translation: CASSEGRLAGRSSYEQYF.

This chain links TRBV2 with TRBJ1-2, with D possibly matching TRBD1 (6 bases). Germline V gives CDR1 SNHLY, CDR2 FYNNEI. The length of the CDR3 is 14 residues. V lost 6 bases and J lost 4, with 15 bases in between. CDR3 DNA sequence: TGTGCCAGCAGCGTGGGACACCTGTTCTATGGCTACACCTTC. Its protein is CASSVGHLFYGYTF.

The chain is built from TRBV5-6 and TRBJ2-7; D is possibly TRBD1 (5 bases). Trimming cost V 1 base and J 3 bases, with 11 bases left between them. The CDR3 consists of 14 residues. Germline values: CDR1 SGHDT, CDR2 YYEEEE. DNA of the CDR3: TGTGCCAGCAGCTTGACCCAGGGTCTCTACGAGCAGTACTTC. Its protein product is CASSLTQGLYEQYF.

This clone was counted a single time. The gene calls are TRBV5-1 and TRBJ1-1, with TRBD1 as a possible D gene (5 bases). Deletions cut 0 bases from V and 3 bases from J, with 6 bases between. CDR1 SGHRS and CDR2 YFSETQ come from the germline V gene. The CDR3 extends over 13 amino acids. CDR3 sequence: CASSLAQDTEAFF. The CDR3 DNA sequence: TGCGCCAGCAGCTTGGCACAGGACACTGAAGCTTTCTTT.

The chain uses TRBV4-1 and TRBJ1-1, with D possibly TRBD1 on 6 matching bases. Trimming stripped 4 bases from V and 1 base from J, with 19 bases between. CDR3 size: 17 residues. The germline V gene has CDR1 MGHRA and CDR2 YSYEKL. The chain's CDR3 is CASSLPPRQERNTEAFF. The CDR3 DNA reads TGCGCCAGCAGCCTGCCCCCGAGACAGGAGAGGAACACTGAAGCTTTCTTT.

The rearrangement links TRBV28 to TRBJ2-3, with a weak D call TRBD2 (5 bases). V was cut by 1 base and J by 7 bases, with 18 bases left in between. Germline CDR1 is MDHEN and CDR2 is SYDVKM. The CDR3 runs to 16 residues. In DNA, the CDR3 is TGTGCCAGCAGTTTATCATTACCGGGGTTCAGGAATACGCAGTATTTT. Translation: CASSLSLPGFRNTQYF.

V gene TRBV19 combines with J gene TRBJ2-1; D remains unclear. Germline V lookup: CDR1 LNHDA, CDR2 SQIVND (reference sequence). The CDR3 contains 13 residues. V was trimmed by 1 base and J by 4 bases, leaving 5 bases between them. The CDR3 bases are TGTGCCAGTAGTATAGGGCAGTACAATGAGCAGTTCTTC. Protein product: CASSIGQYNEQFF.

V and J are TRBV7-3 and TRBJ2-2, with D possibly matching TRBD2 (7 bases). Germline-derived CDR1 and CDR2 are SGHTA and FQGTGA. The CDR3 has 16 amino acids. The V gene lost 5 bases and the J gene lost 1 base, with 14 bases spanning the gap. CDR3 coding DNA: TGTGCCAGCAGCCCAAGGGGGGGTTTGAACACCGGGGAGCTGTTTTTT. Amino acids: CASSPRGGLNTGELFF.

The chain combines TRBV5-1 with TRBJ1-5, with no clear D. Looked up from germline, CDR1 is SGHRS and CDR2 is YFSETQ. The CDR3 consists of 13 residues. Trimming shortened V by 4 bases and J by 3 bases, and 8 bases separated the two germline ends. The CDR3 loop is CASSKEPNQPQHF. CDR3 sequence (DNA): TGCGCCAGCAGCAAGGAGCCCAATCAGCCCCAGCATTTT.

The chain joins TRBV19 to TRBJ1-1; 7 bases line up with TRBD1. The germline V gene has CDR1 LNHDA and CDR2 SQIVND (reference sequence). The CDR3 totals 16 residues. The J segment lost 4 bases and the V segment lost 5 bases, leaving 13 bases of the junction unmatched. Written as DNA, the CDR3 is TGTGCCAGTAGTCTCCGGACAGGAATTGATCCCACTGAAGCTTTCTTT. It yields the protein CASSLRTGIDPTEAFF.

The chain uses TRBV28 and TRBJ1-6; 8 bases match TRBD1. CDR3 length: 13 amino acids. The germline V gene has CDR1 MDHEN and CDR2 SYDVKM. With V trimmed by 7 bases and J by 11 bases, 7 bases remained unmatched. The CDR3 is CASIETGDTPLHF. The CDR3 DNA reads as TGTGCCAGCATCGAGACAGGGGACACACCCCTCCACTTT. The whole variable domain, remainder taken from reference TRBV28 and TRBJ1-6, is DVKVTQSSRYLVKRTGEKVFLECVQDMDHENMFWYRQDPGLGLRLIYFSYDVKMKEKGDIPEGYSVSREKKERFSLILESASTNQTSMYLCASIETGDTPLHFGNGTRLTVT.

V usage is TRBV14 and J usage is TRBJ2-1; 11 bases fit TRBD2. The CDR3 is 14 residues long. The germline gives CDR1 SGHDN, CDR2 FVKESK. J lost 7 bases, V lost 4 bases, and 3 bases had no gene match. CDR3 in DNA: TGTGCCAGCAGCCGGCTAGCGGGAGGAAATGAGCAGTTCTTC. Translating it yields CASSRLAGGNEQFF.